The 16 T cell receptor beta chains below all came from one sample that was sequenced in a study of blood T cell repertoires in COVID-19. The repertoire was sequenced with immunoSEQ multiplex PCR; TCRdb's copy has only in-frame clones and lacks some. The sample includes 110,000 to 150,000 clones, approximately 84% of them seen just once. The sample was peripheral blood. The receptors shown here come from a human donor in a cohort sampled during active COVID-19.

This clone came up once. The genes are TRBV10-3 and TRBJ2-3; D gene unclear. The CDR3 is 13 residues long. V shed 3 bases and J shed 6 bases, with 10 bases lying between them. Germline CDR1 is ENHRY and CDR2 is SYGVKD. The CDR3 DNA follows: TGTGCCATCAGTGACAAAGGTAGCGATACGCAGTATTTT. Its protein is CAISDKGSDTQYF.

This chain joins TRBV5-1 and TRBJ1-1; D ambiguous. Deletions cut 0 bases from V and 3 bases from J, with 9 bases between. CDR1 and CDR2 from the germline V gene are SGHRS and YFSETQ. The CDR3 has 14 amino acids. CDR3 sequence (DNA): TGCGCCAGCAGCTTGGGGCTGAGCGACACTGAAGCTTTCTTT. Translated: CASSLGLSDTEAFF.

In its sample, this clone was seen a few times. This chain joins TRBV29-1 and TRBJ2-3, with D unclear. The CDR3 is 14 amino acids. CDR1 SQVTM and CDR2 ANQGSEA come from the germline V gene. V lost 5 bases to trimming and J lost 3 bases, with 15 bases between them. CDR3 amino acids: CSVLPSSRTDTQYF. As DNA, the CDR3 is TGCAGCGTTTTGCCATCTAGTCGGACAGATACGCAGTATTTT.

The chain recombines TRBV5-4 with TRBJ2-6, with 10 bases aligning to TRBD1. CDR3 length equals 17 residues. Per the germline V gene, CDR1 is SGHNT and CDR2 is YYREEE (reference sequence). With V trimmed by 4 bases and J by 1 base, 5 bases remained unmatched. CDR3 sequence (DNA): TGTGCCAGCAGCATCGACAGGGGGCCTTCTGGGGCCAACGTCCTGACTTTC. Translation: CASSIDRGPSGANVLTF.

J is TRBJ2-7 and V is TRBV27; 7 bases align to TRBD2. The length of the CDR3 is 16 residues. J gave up 5 bases and V 5 bases, and 15 bases lay outside the gene matches. Germline V gives CDR1 MNHEY, CDR2 SMNVEV (reference sequence). The CDR3 loop reads CASSVWRTRGLDEQYF. In DNA, the CDR3 is TGTGCCAGCAGTGTATGGAGGACTAGAGGGCTCGACGAGCAGTACTTC.

The rearrangement uses TRBV14 and TRBJ2-1; 8 nucleotides line up with TRBD2. After removal of 0 bases from V and 4 bases from J, the junction contained 11 bases not matched to a gene. CDR3 length: 18 residues. Looked up from germline, CDR1 is SGHDN and CDR2 is FVKESK. The CDR3 reads CASSQDRPGGRQYNEQFF. CDR3 DNA: TGTGCCAGCAGCCAAGATAGGCCGGGGGGGCGGCAGTACAATGAGCAGTTCTTC.

The chain employs TRBV15 and TRBJ2-1, with D possibly being TRBD2 (5 bases). Germline V gene sequence: CDR1 LNHNV, CDR2 YYDKDF (reference sequence). V was cut by 0 bases and J by 7 bases, with 10 bases left in between. This CDR3 is built from 14 residues. CDR3 nucleotides: TGTGCCACCAGCAGAGAACCGGGCGGGAATGAGCAGTTCTTC. It is translated as CATSREPGGNEQFF.

The chain links TRBV25-1 to TRBJ1-2; D unclear. CDR1 is MGHDK, CDR2 SYGVNS, per germline. The CDR3 is 12 amino acids. V was clipped by 0 bases and J by 8 bases, with 7 bases between them. CDR3 nucleotide sequence: TGTGCCAGCAGTGAATACGTCAGGGGCTACACCTTC. Protein: CASSEYVRGYTF.

This clone was observed a single time. The chain carries TRBV7-9 and TRBJ2-1, with unresolved D. Germline-derived CDR1 and CDR2 are SEHNR and FQNEAQ (reference sequence). This CDR3 has 14 amino acids. The V end was cut by 1 base, the J end by 7 bases, with 11 bases between. The CDR3 bases are TGTGCCAGCAGCTTAGGCACAATGAGGAATGAGCAGTTCTTC. It is translated as CASSLGTMRNEQFF.

The rearrangement links TRBV6-5 to TRBJ1-1, with D unresolved. CDR3 size: 12 residues. V lost 8 bases and J 3 bases, leaving 10 bases between the germline ends. Germline CDR1 is MNHEY and CDR2 is SVGAGI. The DNA of the CDR3 is TGTGCCAGCCTCAGAACATACACTGAAGCTTTCTTT. Residues: CASLRTYTEAFF.

The rearrangement joins TRBV11-1 to TRBJ1-1; D perhaps matches TRBD1 (6 bases). CDR3 size: 13 residues. Germline V gives CDR1 SGHAT, CDR2 FQDESV (reference sequence). The V end was cut by 5 bases, the J end by 6 bases, with 13 bases between. The CDR3 region has the DNA TGTGCCAGCAGCCCCGGGACATGGGCTGAAGCTTTCTTT. Translation: CASSPGTWAEAFF.

The chain employs TRBV5-1 and TRBJ2-7, with 8 positions matching TRBD1. The CDR3 runs to 16 residues. Germline assignment: CDR1 SGHRS and CDR2 YFSETQ. V lost 3 bases to trimming and J lost 2 bases; unmatched junction nucleotides: 10. The CDR3 DNA sequence: TGCGCCAGCAGCTCCCTCCGGGACAGGAGGACCTACGAGCAGTACTTC. This codes for CASSSLRDRRTYEQYF.

The genes are TRBV10-3 and TRBJ1-2; D perhaps matches TRBD1 (6 bases). The CDR3 length is 15 residues. V shed 3 bases and J shed 3 bases, with 14 bases lying between them. Germline lookup yields CDR1 ENHRY and CDR2 SYGVKD. CDR3 protein: CAISDPGTSDYGYTF. The DNA of the CDR3 is TGTGCCATCAGTGATCCCGGGACAAGCGACTATGGCTACACCTTC.

The chain recombines TRBV19 with TRBJ2-5; TRBD2 might be the D (7 bases). Germline lookup yields CDR1 LNHDA and CDR2 SQIVND (reference sequence). Deletions cut 3 bases from V and 4 bases from J, with 12 bases between. This CDR3 spans 14 amino acids. CDR3 nucleotides: TGTGCCAGTAGTATTCATCGGGGGGCAGAGACCCAGTACTTC. Amino acids: CASSIHRGAETQYF.

The rearrangement joins TRBV7-9 to TRBJ1-4, with D perhaps matching TRBD1 (6 bases). Per germline, CDR1 SEHNR and CDR2 FQNEAQ (reference sequence). V was trimmed by 4 bases and J by 12 bases, leaving 18 bases between them. The CDR3 is made up of 14 amino acids. The CDR3 coding sequence is TGTGCCAGCAGCTCAAACACAGGGTCGGAGGAACTGTTTTTT. This codes for CASSSNTGSEELFF.

This clone was recorded at least ten times. V usage is TRBV5-4 and J usage is TRBJ2-2; TRBD1 matches 8 bases. Per the germline V gene, CDR1 is SGHNT and CDR2 is YYREEE (reference sequence). The CDR3 length is 15 residues. V was pared by 4 bases and J by 7 bases, with 9 bases of the junction left unmatched. CDR3 DNA sequence: TGTGCCAGCAGCCCAATCCAGGGGGCGAGCGGGGAGCTGTTTTTT. This translates into CASSPIQGASGELFF.